Listed below are T cell receptor beta chains from one sample, sequenced in a study of T cell responses to AZD1222 COVID-19 vaccine. Here immunoSEQ multiplex PCR was the method, and the copy in TCRdb shows in-frame clones only, minus some. The sample consists of around 100,000 clones, roughly 87% of them appearing once. The source was peripheral blood, collected on day 0 of AZD1222 vaccination. Receptors originate from an adult in good health. The CDR3 runs from the conserved cysteine through the conserved F or W. A D gene is named only where the DNA matches it firmly. Clone sizes are given selectively: once, few, many, or a class where the clone is expanded.

d_gene: -; abundance: -; j_gene: TRBJ2-3; v_gene: TRBV7-9; CDR3aa: CASSLSGHTDTQYF; CDR3nt: TGTGCCAGCAGCTTATCGGGGCACACAGATACGCAGTATTTT
d_gene: TRBD1; abundance: -; j_gene: TRBJ1-2; v_gene: TRBV19; CDR3aa: CASRTPGQGPNYGYTF; CDR3nt: TGTGCCAGTAGGACCCCGGGACAGGGACCCAACTATGGCTACACCTTC
d_gene: -; abundance: -; j_gene: TRBJ2-3; v_gene: TRBV3-1/TRBV3-2; CDR3aa: CASSQVAGAPDTQYF; CDR3nt: TGTGCCAGCAGTCAGGTTGCGGGGGCCCCAGATACGCAGTATTTT
d_gene: -; abundance: few; j_gene: TRBJ2-2; v_gene: TRBV6-5; CDR3aa: CASSYWNTGELFF; CDR3nt: TGTGCCAGCAGTTACTGGAACACCGGGGAGCTGTTTTTT
d_gene: -; abundance: -; j_gene: TRBJ1-6; v_gene: TRBV6-5; CDR3aa: CATAQVPNSPLHF; CDR3nt: TGTGCCACCGCACAGGTTCCTAATTCACCCCTCCACTTT
d_gene: TRBD1; abundance: -; j_gene: TRBJ2-7; v_gene: TRBV27; CDR3aa: CASTDTPPGQGRTREQYF; CDR3nt: TGTGCCAGCACCGATACGCCTCCGGGACAGGGGAGAACTCGGGAGCAGTACTTC
d_gene: -; abundance: -; j_gene: TRBJ2-3; v_gene: TRBV7-2; CDR3aa: CASSPNQERGLFAQYF; CDR3nt: TGTGCCAGCAGCCCCAACCAAGAGAGAGGGTTGTTCGCGCAGTATTTT
d_gene: TRBD2; abundance: -; j_gene: TRBJ2-7; v_gene: TRBV6-5; CDR3aa: CASSRSSGVEQYF; CDR3nt: TGTGCCAGCAGCCGATCTAGCGGGGTCGAGCAGTACTTC
d_gene: TRBD1; abundance: -; j_gene: TRBJ1-2; v_gene: TRBV4-1; CDR3aa: CASSQDVQGGGYGYTF; CDR3nt: TGCGCCAGCAGCCAAGACGTGCAGGGGGGGGGCTATGGCTACACCTTC
d_gene: TRBD1; abundance: -; j_gene: TRBJ2-1; v_gene: TRBV28; CDR3aa: CASSPNRGSSYNEQFF; CDR3nt: TGTGCCAGCAGTCCAAACAGGGGAAGCTCCTACAATGAGCAGTTCTTC
d_gene: -; abundance: -; j_gene: TRBJ1-5; v_gene: TRBV28; CDR3aa: CASSLDPGYNQPQHF; CDR3nt: TGTGCCAGCAGTTTAGATCCGGGATACAATCAGCCCCAGCATTTT
d_gene: -; abundance: -; j_gene: TRBJ1-5; v_gene: TRBV6-1; CDR3aa: CASSEALGTINWPQHF; CDR3nt: TGTGCCAGCAGTGAAGCGCTAGGGACTATCAATTGGCCCCAGCATTTT
d_gene: -; abundance: -; j_gene: TRBJ2-3; v_gene: TRBV2; CDR3aa: CASSVGTPGRDTQYF; CDR3nt: TGTGCCAGCAGTGTTGGGACCCCGGGCCGAGATACGCAGTATTTT
d_gene: -; abundance: few; j_gene: TRBJ1-2; v_gene: TRBV27; CDR3aa: CASSLIRGAYGYTF; CDR3nt: TGTGCCAGCAGTCTCATCAGGGGAGCCTATGGCTACACCTTC
d_gene: TRBD1; abundance: -; j_gene: TRBJ1-2; v_gene: TRBV5-1; CDR3aa: CASSDGQGTGGYTF; CDR3nt: TGCGCCAGCAGCGATGGACAGGGGACTGGGGGCTACACCTTC
d_gene: -; abundance: -; j_gene: TRBJ2-1; v_gene: TRBV6-4; CDR3aa: CASSDDASSYNEQFF; CDR3nt: TGTGCCAGCAGTGACGACGCCAGCTCCTACAATGAGCAGTTCTTC
d_gene: -; abundance: -; j_gene: TRBJ1-1; v_gene: TRBV4-1; CDR3aa: CASSQGVLNAFF; CDR3nt: TGCGCCAGCAGCCAGGGAGTCTTGAACGCTTTCTTT
d_gene: -; abundance: -; j_gene: TRBJ2-7; v_gene: TRBV5-8; CDR3aa: CASSFRDVYEQYF; CDR3nt: TGTGCCAGCAGCTTCCGGGACGTCTACGAGCAGTACTTC